This T cell receptor (beta chain) was profiled in a study of OX40 agonist ivuxolimab in advanced cancers. Regarding the complete study: The costimulatory receptor OX40 (CD134) was targeted by ivuxolimab, a fully human IgG2 agonistic monoclonal antibody. Intravenous ivuxolimab was administered to patients every 2 weeks at six dose levels: 0.01, 0.1, 0.3, 1.5, 3 and 10 mg/kg. Of the roughly 51 patients in dose escalation, some 20 had hepatocellular carcinoma, about 15 had melanoma, 9 had renal cell carcinoma and 9 had head and neck cancer. The dose-escalation cohort was about 86% male with a mean age of about 58 years, ranging from about 23 to 85. Patients were allowed to have had prior anti-PD-1, anti-PD-L1 or anti-CTLA-4 therapy, and approximately 39% of the dose-escalation patients had been treated with checkpoint inhibitors. Partial responses occurred in three dose-escalation patients: two with cutaneous melanoma and one with hepatocellular carcinoma. Peripheral TCRbeta sequencing was intended to test whether TCR sequence diversity was altered and clonal T-cell expansion was caused by ivuxolimab. The paper covers the monotherapy dose-escalation part of the phase I ivuxolimab trial, which included N ≈ 52 patients.

As concerns this clone: The antigen this receptor binds is unknown. Per-base quality was not reported, and no clone a single base away is much larger than it.

Reading from cysteine to phenylalanine, the CDR3 counts 18 amino acids. The only DNA kept is the CDR3, 54 bases in frame from the first base. Genomic DNA was isolated from the sorted cells so that the TCRbeta CDR3 region could be sequenced. TCRbeta CDR3 regions were sequenced using the immunoSEQ Assay. TCRdb retrieved this table from immuneACCESS and kept in-frame rearrangements only. Not all clones are present; in checked studies, unresolved V genes account for under half, and no reason is known for the remainder. The sample table shows about 89,000 clones, and roughly 84% are seen once. The top ten constitute about 0.28% of the sample. Patients with a history of autoimmune disease or receiving systemic immunosuppression were excluded from the trial. Peripheral blood for TCR sequencing was collected from all dose cohorts at baseline, on cycle 4 day 1, and on cycle 7 day 1. Samples came from an open-label, multicenter, first-in-human phase I dose-escalation trial of ivuxolimab. The trial enrolled adults with locally advanced or metastatic head and neck squamous cell, hepatocellular, melanoma or renal cell carcinoma. CD4+ and CD8+ T cells were sorted separately from peripheral blood before TCR sequencing.

General study outcomes and caveats: Low levels of normalized T-cell clonal expansion were also seen in some patients who did not respond. Clonal expansion of both CD4+ and CD8+ blood T cells was observed from baseline to week 6 at doses 0.1 to 3.0 mg/kg. After ivuxolimab, more expanded clones were found on average in CD8+ T cells than in CD4+ T cells. The antigen specificity of the clonally expanded peripheral T cells was not determined. Partial responders in the 0.1-3.0 mg/kg groups had among the lowest normalized peripheral clonal expansion, especially among CD8+ T cells.

Recombination joined TRBV21-1 with TRBJ2-3; TRBD2, the table's D call, lacks a check against the DNA. TRBV21-1 is a known pseudogene. The clonotype originates from an adult with an advanced solid tumor such as melanoma, head and neck, liver or kidney cancer. The starting material was CD4+ or CD8+ T cells sorted from blood, obtained in a trial of the OX40 agonist ivuxolimab. The nucleotide sequence is given as TGTGCCAGCAGCAACGAGGTCCTGCGGGGAACTAGCACAGATACGCAGTATTTT. Translated, it gives CASSNEVLRGTSTDTQYF.